These 3 T cell receptor beta chains originate from one sample sequenced in a study of T cells in Graves' hyperthyroidism and ophthalmopathy. RNA transcripts were the template for amplifying TCR beta CDR3 regions. First-round RT-PCR of the TCR CDR3 relied on the HTBI primer set. In TCRdb, the multiplex PCR reads were re-called with MiXCR into one record per CDR3 protein. Altogether around 340,000 distinct CDR3 sequences are present, about 21% being singletons, with the ten largest covering about 50%. The sequencing sample was made of blood. These receptors originate from a woman aged 50 to 65 with Graves' hyperthyroidism.

This clonotype was detected ten times or more. This rearrangement joins TRBV5-1 to TRBJ2-3, with D uncertain. CDR1 and CDR2 (germline): SGHRS, YFSETQ. The CDR3 is 14 amino acids. V lost 2 bases and J lost 4, with 11 bases in between. In DNA, the CDR3 is TGCGCCAGCAGCTTCCAGGATCTTGCAGATACGCAGTATTTT. As protein: CASSFQDLADTQYF.

This sequence joins TRBV6-4 and TRBJ2-1; D is perhaps TRBD1 (6 bases). The CDR3 has 16 amino acids. The germline V and J ends were trimmed by 5 bases and 0 bases, with 14 bases remaining between them. Germline values: CDR1 MRHNA, CDR2 SNTAGT. This chain's CDR3 is CASSSGTRVSYNEQFF. CDR3 sequence (DNA): TGTGCCAGCAGTTCCGGGACAAGGGTCTCCTACAATGAGCAGTTCTTC.

In its sample, this clonotype was seen many times. The chain employs TRBV18 and TRBJ2-7; D unclear. Germline V lookup: CDR1 KGHSH, CDR2 LQKENI. The CDR3 is 13 amino acids. V was pared by 0 bases and J by 11 bases, with 14 bases between. The CDR3, as DNA: TGTGCCAGCTCACCACCAAGGAGCTCGAGCAAGTACTTC. Translated, it gives CASSPPRSSSKYF. The variable domain in full, completed from reference TRBV18 and TRBJ2-7, reads NAGVMQNPRHLVRRRGQEARLRCSPMKGHSHVYWYRQLPEEGLKFMVYLQKENIIDESGMPKERFSAEFPKEGPSILRIQQVVRGDSAAYFCASSPPRSSSKYFGPGTRLTVT.